Each of the 5 T cell receptor beta chains below was sequenced from the same sample in a study of T-cell memory formation after mild COVID-19. One entry per CDR3 protein, called by TCRdb with MiXCR from the 5' RACE reads. The sample lists a few hundred thousand distinct CDR3 sequences; 20% to 30% were seen once. Input material: PBMCs or a T cell subset sorted from them (not recorded which). The receptors were gathered from an adult woman who had mild COVID-19 (a few samples of this study predate the infection). Cell type and time point are not known.

This clonotype was detected a few times. CDR3 DNA sequence: TGCAGTGCTCCCCCGATGGATACGCAGTATTTT. Its translation: CSAPPMDTQYF. This sequence joins TRBV20-1 and TRBJ2-3; D gene uncertain. Germline values: CDR1 DFQATT, CDR2 SNEGSKA (reference sequence). This CDR3 is 11 amino acids long. V lost 5 bases, J lost 6 bases, and 9 bases lay in between.

The rearrangement links TRBV6-5 to TRBJ2-7; no clear D gene. The germline V gene has CDR1 MNHEY and CDR2 SVGAGI. The CDR3 is 14 amino acids. Trimming removed 2 bases from V and 2 bases from J, with 10 bases in between. The CDR3 sequence is CASSYGESAYEQYF. The CDR3 nucleotides read TGTGCCAGCAGTTACGGCGAAAGTGCCTACGAGCAGTACTTC.

Only a few counts were recorded for this clonotype. The V gene is TRBV29-1, the J gene TRBJ1-4, with D possibly being TRBD1 (6 bases). The germline gives CDR1 SQVTM, CDR2 ANQGSEA. Trimming removed 7 bases from V and 8 bases from J, with 20 bases in between. The CDR3 consists of 14 residues. The CDR3 bases are TGCAGCGCCGGATCACAGGGTGTTCGGGAAAAACTGTTTTTT. The encoded protein is CSAGSQGVREKLFF.

This clonotype was detected only a few times. The chain links TRBV9 to TRBJ2-2; D might be TRBD2 (6 bases). Germline V gene sequence: CDR1 SGDLS, CDR2 YYNGEE. Deletions cut 7 bases from V and 2 bases from J, with 9 bases between. The CDR3 extends over 13 amino acids. CDR3 in DNA: TGTGCCAGCGGCGGGACTAACACCGGGGAGCTGTTTTTT. It codes for CASGGTNTGELFF.

The chain uses TRBV7-9 and TRBJ1-1, with a possible D match to TRBD1 (6 bases). The V and J ends lost 1 base and 1 base respectively, with 10 bases between them. The CDR3 is 15 amino acids. From germline, CDR1 is SEHNR and CDR2 FQNEAQ (reference sequence). The CDR3 DNA follows: TGTGCCAGCAGCTTAGGGGACATAGCGAACACTGAAGCTTTCTTT. The encoded protein is CASSLGDIANTEAFF.